The T cell receptor beta chain under discussion was sequenced for a study of cytomegalovirus exposure and HLA in healthy donors. Study results and caveats: A later look showed TCR association rates differing by HLA locus, highest for DRB1 and lowest for HLA-C.

CDR3 length: 16 amino acids. J was trimmed by 4 bases and V by 3 bases; bases with no gene match: 10. From germline, CDR1 is SGHKS and CDR2 YYEKEE (reference sequence). The PCR had 60 Vbeta and 13 Jbeta primers. Some clones are missing from TCRdb's copy, which holds only in-frame ones; the method was immunoSEQ multiplex PCR. Of 150,000 to 200,000 clones listed, roughly 80% are singletons. As concerns this clone: Its target is unknown.

The source of this sequence is a boy younger than 18 in good health and CMV-seronegative. The sample comprised PBMCs. This chain uses TRBV5-5 with TRBJ2-3; 8 bases align to TRBD2. CDR3 nucleotides: TGTGCCAGCAGCTCACTAGCGGTGGGTCCCGCAGATACGCAGTATTTT. It specifies CASSSLAVGPADTQYF.